This T cell receptor beta chain derives from a study of blood T cells in healthy people across ages. Sample-barcoded 5' priming and a J-beta primer mix drove a second PCR of about 6 to 12 cycles. TCRdb re-derived calls from the 5' RACE reads in MiXCR, one entry per CDR3 protein. This table holds under 850,000 distinct CDR3 sequences, roughly 34% found once. Broader study findings: TCR beta diversity, measured per million T cells, fell in a roughly linear way with age.

Germline-derived CDR1 and CDR2 are MNHNY and SVGAGI (reference sequence). V was shortened by 4 bases and J by 4 bases, with 20 bases between the two germline ends. This CDR3 is 17 amino acids long. Note on this clonotype: The antigen is not known. A much larger clone differs from this one at a single base, so this may be a read error.

Sequences were obtained from blood. The rearrangement links TRBV6-6 to TRBJ2-1, with D maybe TRBD2 (6 bases). This clonotype was sampled from a man between 18 and 35 years old in good health. The CDR3 is CASSCGRRGGDYNEQFF. The DNA of the CDR3 is TGTGCCAGCAGTTGCGGTAGGAGAGGCGGGGATTACAATGAGCAGTTCTTC.